This TCR beta chain emerged from a study of B cell selection in AIRE deficiency. Overall study findings and caveats: Patient Tconv and Treg cells showed healthy-like TCRBV usage, CDR3 length, diversity.

The germline V gene has CDR1 SGHTA and CDR2 FQGNSA. Trimming removed 4 bases from V and 6 bases from J, with 23 bases in between. The CDR3 is 17 amino acids. The sorted conventional CD4 T cells were gated as CD4+CD127+. As for this clone: Antigen unknown.

The method was immunoSEQ multiplex PCR; TCRdb's version includes in-frame clones alone and lacks a portion of them. The sample gives some 27,000 clones, around 95% of which show up once; 0.2% to 0.3% is in the top ten. The rearrangement joins TRBV7-2 to TRBJ2-3; the D gene is possibly TRBD2 (6 bases). The clonotype was recovered from a human donor in good health. Sequenced input: CD4+CD127+ conventional T cells sorted from PBMCs. DNA of the CDR3: TGTGCCAGCAGCTCTCGCCCGTGGCGGGATTTGGCGGATACGCAGTATTTT. As protein: CASSSRPWRDLADTQYF.